This T cell receptor (beta chain) was documented in a study of T-cell reconstitution after alpha-beta-depleted transplantation in children. Unique molecular identifiers were incorporated when the TCRbeta library was constructed. TCRdb re-called the PCR reads through MiXCR, storing one row per CDR3 protein. The data contain about 580,000 distinct CDR3 sequences, roughly 23% of them seen just once; the ten biggest clones take up less than 15%. The CDR3 has 16 residues. Germline V gene data show CDR1 as MNHNS and CDR2 as SASEGT. V was pared by 6 bases and J by 2 bases, with 7 bases of the junction left unmatched.

Sequenced material: PBMCs, mostly from graft donor cells, taken 360 days after TCRalphabeta/CD19-depleted stem cell transplant. The receptor was derived from a boy under two years old who had a stem cell transplant for acute myeloid leukemia, so the T cells may come from the graft donor. V and J are TRBV6-1 and TRBJ2-3, with TRBD2 matching 11 bases. The CDR3 reads CASRLAGASLTDTQYF. CDR3 DNA sequence: TGTGCCAGCAGACTAGCGGGGGCCTCACTCACAGATACGCAGTATTTT.